The entry below gives a single TCR beta chain sequence along with its context. No antigen is known for it. This specimen comes from a study of T cell responses to AZD1222 COVID-19 vaccine. This table comes from immunoSEQ multiplex PCR, and its TCRdb copy is limited to in-frame clones, with some not included. The sample consists of over 110,000 clones, under 90% of them appearing once. Notes on the study in general: Spike as a whole was targeted by vaccine-associated CD4 TCRs, dominant at 160-218 and 743-854.

The CDR3 covers 15 residues. Trimming at V came to 0 bases and at J to 3 bases, leaving 1 base not matched to a gene. CDR1 and CDR2 (germline): MGHRA, YSYEKL. Specimen: peripheral blood, collected 28 days after the second AZD1222 dose. V gene TRBV4-1 combines with J gene TRBJ2-7, with 11 bases fitting TRBD2. The clonotype was recovered from an adult who received the AZD1222 COVID-19 vaccine. The CDR3 nucleotides read TGCGCCAGCAGCCAAGAACTAGCGGGGGTCTACGAGCAGTACGTC. Protein: CASSQELAGVYEQYV.